The 9 T cell receptor beta chains presented below share a single source sample, sequenced in a study of T cells after yellow fever vaccination. Each CDR3 protein gets one entry after TCRdb re-called the 5' RACE reads with MiXCR. This sample yields under 200,000 distinct CDR3 sequences, of which under 7.5% are seen a single time; 2.5% to 3% belongs to the top ten. The sequencing here drew on CD4+ T cells sorted from PBMCs, taken about 5 days after the first yellow fever vaccination. These receptors were obtained from a man younger than 35 who received the YFV17D yellow fever vaccine.

This clonotype was found many times. V gene TRBV5-1 combines with J gene TRBJ2-1; 8 bases agree with TRBD2. The ends lost 5 bases at V and 8 bases at J; junction bases unmatched: 6. Germline V CDR1 and CDR2: SGHRS, YFSETQ. The CDR3 contains 13 residues. The CDR3 bases are TGCGCCAGCAGTCGAGCGGGGGTCGATGAGCAGTTCTTC. Its protein is CASSRAGVDEQFF.

The chain links TRBV7-2 to TRBJ2-4; TRBD1 or TRBD2 may be the D gene (5 bases each). CDR3 size: 16 residues. V was trimmed by 0 bases and J by 8 bases, leaving 17 bases between them. The germline V gene has CDR1 SGHTA and CDR2 FQGNSA. This CDR3 reads CASSLAPREFRDIQYF. The DNA of the CDR3 is TGTGCCAGCAGCTTAGCTCCCAGGGAGTTTAGAGACATTCAGTACTTC.

This clonotype was seen repeatedly, ten times or more. DNA for the CDR3: TGTGCCAGCAGTGCGCACGAGAATGAAAAACTGTTTTTT. It codes for CASSAHENEKLFF. V usage is TRBV2 and J usage is TRBJ1-4; D not certain. This CDR3 has 13 amino acids. V lost 4 bases and J 5 bases, leaving 8 bases between the germline ends. From germline, CDR1 is SNHLY and CDR2 FYNNEI.

This clonotype has a handful of counts. The rearrangement joins TRBV20-1 to TRBJ2-7; TRBD2 aligns across 7 bases. The CDR3 contains 14 residues. Per the germline V gene, CDR1 is DFQATT and CDR2 is SNEGSKA (reference sequence). Trimming cost V 6 bases and J 0 bases; bases outside gene matches: 8. The CDR3 reads CSAAGAGSSYEQYV. Written as DNA, the CDR3 is TGCAGTGCGGCCGGAGCGGGGTCCTCCTACGAGCAGTACGTC.

Many counts were recorded for this clonotype. J is TRBJ2-1 and V is TRBV20-1; D gene uncertain. Trimming pared 0 bases from V and 8 bases from J, leaving 17 bases between. CDR1 and CDR2 (germline): DFQATT, SNEGSKA (reference sequence). The CDR3 consists of 15 residues. The CDR3 nucleotides read TGCAGTGCTAGAGATGAGATCCTCCTCCGCCATGAGCAGTTCTTC. Its translation is CSARDEILLRHEQFF.

Regarding this clonotype: A much larger clone lies a single base off, so this may be a read error. The genes are TRBV29-1 and TRBJ2-3, with 7 bases that match TRBD1. The germline V gene has CDR1 SQVTM and CDR2 ANQGSEA. The CDR3 has 17 amino acids. V lost 4 bases and J lost 4; bases outside the gene matches: 17. The CDR3 sequence is CSVVDRQGSWAADTQYF. In nucleotides, the CDR3 is TGCAGCGTTGTAGATAGACAGGGCAGCTGGGCCGCAGATACGCAGTATTTT.

This clonotype was seen repeatedly, ten times or more. This rearrangement joins TRBV7-9 to TRBJ1-1; D remains ambiguous. Looked up from germline, CDR1 is SEHNR and CDR2 is FQNEAQ (reference sequence). The CDR3 covers 13 residues. Trimming took 1 base from V and 1 from J, leaving 4 bases between them. CDR3 sequence reads: CASSLESNTEAFF. For the CDR3, the DNA is TGTGCCAGCAGCTTAGAGTCGAACACTGAAGCTTTCTTT.

The table lists this clonotype with many counts. J is TRBJ2-1 and V is TRBV9; 16 nucleotides match TRBD2. CDR3 length: 17 amino acids. Germline V gene data show CDR1 as SGDLS and CDR2 as YYNGEE. V shed 0 bases and J 7 bases; nucleotides not matched to a gene: 4. The CDR3 here is CASSVEGTSGGANEQFF. The CDR3 DNA is TGTGCCAGCAGCGTAGAAGGGACTAGCGGGGGGGCGAATGAGCAGTTCTTC.

This clonotype was recorded a few times. This chain joins TRBV20-1 and TRBJ2-1, with 9 bases fitting TRBD2. Germline values: CDR1 DFQATT, CDR2 SNEGSKA (reference sequence). The V gene end was trimmed by 5 bases and the J gene end by 8 bases; junction bases not matched to a gene: 16. CDR3 length: 16 residues. CDR3: CSAGLMAGGLKDEQFF. The CDR3 nucleotides read TGCAGTGCTGGACTGATGGCGGGGGGGCTAAAGGATGAGCAGTTCTTC.